This TCR beta chain came from a study of OX40 agonist ivuxolimab in advanced cancers. Overall study findings and caveats: Several nonresponders also turned out to have low normalized T-cell clonal expansion. The average count of expanded clones was higher among CD8+ T cells than among CD4+.

The method was immunoSEQ multiplex PCR; TCRdb's version includes in-frame clones alone and lacks a portion of them. The table records about 40,000 clones, around 88% of them present only once. With respect to this clone: The antigen is unknown.

The sequence was obtained from an adult with an advanced solid tumor such as melanoma, head and neck, liver or kidney cancer. Here the sequenced sample was CD4+ or CD8+ T cells sorted from blood, taken in a trial of the OX40 agonist ivuxolimab.

This CDR3 reads CASSVFSGNVTDTQYF. CDR3 coding DNA: TGTGCCAGCAGTGTTTTTAGCGGGAATGTCACAGATACGCAGTATTTT. The chain recombines TRBV6-1 with TRBJ2-3; 8 bases are a match to TRBD2. The CDR3 spans 16 residues. Trimming cost V 4 bases and J 2 bases; bases outside gene matches: 8. Germline V gene lookup returns CDR1 MNHNS and CDR2 SASEGT.